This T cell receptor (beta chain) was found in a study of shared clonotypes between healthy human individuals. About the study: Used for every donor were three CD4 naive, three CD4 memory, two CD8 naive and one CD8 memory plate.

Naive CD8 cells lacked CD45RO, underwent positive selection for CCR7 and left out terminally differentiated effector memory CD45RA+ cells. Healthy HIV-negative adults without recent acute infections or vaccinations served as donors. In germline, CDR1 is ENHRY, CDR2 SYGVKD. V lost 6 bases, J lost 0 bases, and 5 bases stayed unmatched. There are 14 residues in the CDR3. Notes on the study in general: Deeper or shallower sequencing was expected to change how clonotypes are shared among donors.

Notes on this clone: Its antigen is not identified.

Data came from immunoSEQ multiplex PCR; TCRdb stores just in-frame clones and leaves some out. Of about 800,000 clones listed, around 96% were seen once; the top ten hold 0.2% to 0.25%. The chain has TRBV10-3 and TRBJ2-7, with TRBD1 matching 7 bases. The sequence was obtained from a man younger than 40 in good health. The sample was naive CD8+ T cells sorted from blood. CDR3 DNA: TGTGCCATCAGCTACCGGGACAGCTCCTACGAGCAGTACTTC. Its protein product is CAISYRDSSYEQYF.